What follows are 18 T cell receptor beta chains derived from one specimen sequenced in a study of CD8 T cells in ankylosing spondylitis. The study's findings and limits: For ankylosing spondylitis blood, a TCR beta motif of several highly homologous variants appeared characteristic.

These receptors' targets are unknown. TCRdb re-called the 5' RACE reads through MiXCR, storing one row per CDR3 protein. The sample comprises around 390,000 distinct CDR3 sequences, approximately 20% of which are singletons, and about 17% rests with the top ten. The sample was blood, either unsorted or a sorted T cell fraction (not recorded which). All receptors derive from a male donor with ankylosing spondylitis.

The CDR3 sequence is CASTLDLVGNIQYF. The CDR3 nucleotides read TGTGCCAGCACCCTGGACCTAGTGGGAAACATTCAGTACTTC. V gene TRBV12-3 or TRBV12-4 combines with J gene TRBJ2-4; D remains unclear. The CDR3 extends over 14 amino acids. Trimming pared 7 bases from V and 6 bases from J, leaving 16 bases between.

This clonotype was counted only a few times. The chain uses TRBV5-1 and TRBJ2-2, with D possibly matching TRBD2 (5 bases). Germline-derived CDR1 and CDR2 are SGHRS and YFSETQ. V lost 2 bases and J 4 bases, leaving 12 bases between the germline ends. This CDR3 comprises 15 residues. The DNA for the CDR3 is TGCGCCAGCAGCTTAGGAGTACGGGGCACCGGGGAGCTGTTTTTT. It yields the protein CASSLGVRGTGELFF. The variable domain in full, with the rest retrieved from reference TRBV5-1 and TRBJ2-2, is KAGVTQTPRYLIKTRGQQVTLSCSPISGHRSVSWYQQTPGQGLQFLFEYFSETQRNKGNFPGRFSGRQFSNSRSEMNVSTLELGDSALYLCASSLGVRGTGELFFGEGSRLTVL.

The chain couples TRBV6-1 to TRBJ2-2; D might be TRBD2 (5 bases). The CDR3 covers 15 residues. The V gene lost 5 bases and the J gene lost 4 bases, with 14 bases spanning the gap. Germline CDR1 MNHNS, CDR2 SASEGT. The CDR3, as DNA: TGTGCCAGCAGTCCTTTCGGGGTCGGCACCGGGGAGCTGTTTTTT. It specifies CASSPFGVGTGELFF.

This clonotype was observed a few times. The rearrangement uses TRBV5-1 and TRBJ2-3; no reliable D call. V lost 4 bases to trimming and J lost 4 bases, with 13 bases between them. CDR1 is SGHRS and CDR2 is YFSETQ in the germline V gene. CDR3 length: 14 amino acids. In DNA form, the CDR3 reads TGCGCCAGCAGCCCCTTTTTGATTGCAGATACGCAGTATTTT. Translation: CASSPFLIADTQYF.

The CDR3 DNA reads as TGTGCCACCAGCGGGGCAGGAACTAACTATGGCTACACCTTC. Its protein product is CATSGAGTNYGYTF. V usage is TRBV24-1 and J usage is TRBJ1-2, with a possible D match to TRBD1 (5 bases). V was cut by 7 bases and J by 0 bases, with 11 bases left in between. Germline-derived CDR1 and CDR2 are KGHDR and SFDVKD. CDR3 length: 14 amino acids.

The rearrangement joins TRBV24-1 to TRBJ2-3; TRBD2 aligns across 7 bases. CDR3 length: 15 amino acids. J lost 10 bases, V lost 6 bases, and 15 bases had no gene match. The V gene's germline CDR1 is KGHDR and CDR2 SFDVKD. The CDR3 DNA is TGTGCCACCAGTCACCCTCAGGGTGGCGGGAGTCCGCAGTATTTT. Its protein product is CATSHPQGGGSPQYF.

This clonotype was observed a few times. The CDR3 DNA reads TGCAGTGCTAGACCCGGGACAGGGGGTTATGGCTACACCTTC. This codes for CSARPGTGGYGYTF. This rearrangement joins TRBV20-1 to TRBJ1-2; TRBD1 matches at 11 bases. The CDR3 is 14 residues long. Germline V lookup: CDR1 DFQATT, CDR2 SNEGSKA (reference sequence). Trimming removed 2 bases from V and 5 bases from J; junction bases left unmatched: 4.

This clonotype was seen a few times. J is TRBJ2-5 and V is TRBV20-1; no clear D gene. Germline V lookup: CDR1 DFQATT, CDR2 SNEGSKA (reference sequence). The CDR3 runs 13 residues. V was trimmed by 5 bases and J by 5 bases, leaving 15 bases between them. The CDR3 DNA sequence: TGCAGTGCTGGCTCCCGGCGGCGGGAGACCCAGTACTTC. It encodes CSAGSRRRETQYF.

V and J are TRBV5-1 and TRBJ2-1; 12 bases match TRBD2. After removal of 4 bases from V and 8 bases from J, the junction contained 10 bases not matched to a gene. The CDR3 sequence is 16 residues long. Germline V lookup: CDR1 SGHRS, CDR2 YFSETQ. The CDR3 nucleotides read TGCGCCAGCAGCCCCGAGGCTAGCGGGAGGGTACATGAGCAGTTCTTC. This codes for CASSPEASGRVHEQFF.

The chain joins TRBV7-9 to TRBJ1-6; D not resolved. The CDR3 covers 14 residues. Germline V CDR1 and CDR2: SEHNR, FQNEAQ (reference sequence). V lost 2 bases and J lost 7, with 9 bases in between. CDR3 in amino acids: CASSLNGENSPLHF. In DNA form, the CDR3 reads TGTGCCAGCAGCTTAAACGGGGAGAATTCACCCCTCCACTTT.

V and J are TRBV12-3 or TRBV12-4 and TRBJ1-6; no reliable D call. With 6 bases removed from V and 7 bases from J, the gap between germline ends came to 13 bases. The CDR3 runs 14 residues. The CDR3 sequence: CASSPGRKNSPLHF. CDR3 nucleotide sequence: TGTGCCAGCAGCCCCGGACGCAAAAATTCACCCCTCCACTTT.

The chain has TRBV20-1 and TRBJ1-6, with a weak D call TRBD1 (5 bases). Trimming took off 6 bases at V and 2 bases at J, with 17 bases between the two ends. This CDR3 comprises 16 residues. Germline values: CDR1 DFQATT, CDR2 SNEGSKA (reference sequence). CDR3 bases: TGCAGTGCCCCTACGGGGGTGCGGACCTATAATTCACCCCTCCACTTT. This gives the protein CSAPTGVRTYNSPLHF.

The chain recombines TRBV10-2 with TRBJ2-3; D tentatively reads TRBD1 or TRBD2 (5 bases each). V was shortened by 1 base and J by 2 bases, with 10 bases between the two germline ends. The germline CDR1 and CDR2 sequences are WSHSY and SAAADI. The CDR3 has 15 amino acids. The DNA for the CDR3 is TGCGCCAGCAGTGAGTTAGGGGAGTACACAGATACGCAGTATTTT. As protein: CASSELGEYTDTQYF.

This clonotype was seen ten or more times. The V call is TRBV9, the J call TRBJ2-2; 13 bases match TRBD2. J gave up 7 bases and V 4 bases, and 7 bases lay outside the gene matches. Per the germline V gene, CDR1 is SGDLS and CDR2 is YYNGEE. CDR3 length equals 16 residues. CDR3 DNA: TGTGCCAGCAGCCGGGGACTAGCGGGAACGGGCGGGGAGCTGTTTTTT. It codes for CASSRGLAGTGGELFF.

The genes are TRBV7-8 and TRBJ2-7; TRBD2 aligns across 14 bases. Germline loops: CDR1 SGHVS, CDR2 FQNEAQ. The CDR3 is 18 amino acids. V lost 1 base, J lost 3 bases, and 8 bases stayed unmatched. For the CDR3, the DNA is TGTGCCAGCAGCTTAGGGGGACTAGCGGGAGCCCCACACTACGAGCAGTACTTC. As protein: CASSLGGLAGAPHYEQYF.

The rearrangement joins TRBV20-1 to TRBJ1-5, with 7 bases identical to TRBD1. The CDR3 is 14 amino acids. Germline CDR1 reads DFQATT; CDR2 reads SNEGSKA (reference sequence). V lost 5 bases, J lost 5 bases, and 9 bases stayed unmatched. The DNA for the CDR3 is TGCAGTGCTCCAGACAGGGTCAGAGATCAGCCCCAGCATTTT. Protein sequence: CSAPDRVRDQPQHF.

V and J are TRBV6-1 and TRBJ2-7; TRBD2 matches at 13 bases. Trimming removed 6 bases from V and 4 bases from J; junction bases left unmatched: 3. The CDR3 totals 14 residues. Germline V lookup: CDR1 MNHNS, CDR2 SASEGT. CDR3 DNA: TGTGCCAGCAGCGGACTAGCGGGAGAGTACGAGCAGTACTTC. Translating it yields CASSGLAGEYEQYF.

The rearrangement joins TRBV9 to TRBJ1-1; no clear D gene. Per the germline V gene, CDR1 is SGDLS and CDR2 is YYNGEE. The CDR3 contains 13 residues. V gave up 0 bases and J gave up 4 bases, with 7 bases separating them. CDR3 region: CASSVGRVTEAFF. As DNA, the CDR3 is TGTGCCAGCAGCGTAGGTCGAGTCACTGAAGCTTTCTTT.